This TCR beta chain was captured by sequencing in a study of T cell responses to AZD1222 COVID-19 vaccine. Overall study: Analyses pooled second doses at about 4 or about 12 weeks. Notes on the study in general: Repertoires were sampled only after the peak T cell response. CD4 TCRs linked to vaccination spanned spike, dominating at 160-218 and 743-854. Unmutated variant regions are reportedly targeted by nearly half of spike-specific TCRs.

Remarks on this clone: Its cognate antigen is unknown.

This CDR3 contains 22 residues. The table came from immunoSEQ multiplex PCR; TCRdb's copy has only in-frame clones and leaves some out. The sample shows about 140,000 clones, 80% to 90% of them seen only once. The specimen was peripheral blood, collected on day 0 of AZD1222 vaccination. This receptor was obtained from an adult in good health. The rearrangement links TRBV21-1 to TRBJ2-5; TRBD2 was called by the table and not checked on the DNA. TRBV21-1 is a recognized pseudogene. CDR3 in amino acids: CASSKVVKRSGGSGPGRETQYF. The CDR3 nucleotides read TGTGCCAGCAGCAAAGTAGTCAAGCGGTCCGGGGGTAGCGGGCCTGGTAGGGAGACCCAGTACTTC.